A single sample gave rise to the 23 T cell receptor beta chains below, sequenced in a study of CD8+ T cells in alopecia areata (dated by TCRdb to 2016 to 2019). The receptor library was made with the immunoSEQ multiplex PCR assay. For TCR sequencing, RNA was extracted from every sample and reverse transcribed into cDNA to serve as template. TCRdb took over this immuneACCESS table, retaining in-frame rearrangements with V and J assigned. Such tables are incomplete; in checked studies, under half of the missing clones stem from an unresolved V gene, and the remainder is unexplained. In all, the sample holds fewer than 200,000 clones, and roughly 58% of those were seen once. 15% to 20% of the sample comes from the top ten. The sample's treatment or condition, from its label and the paper: oral pan-JAK inhibitor, 5-10 mg twice daily. The source material was CD4+ T cells sorted from blood, sampled between weeks 55 and 65, from a patient treated with tofacitinib. The receptors derive from a human donor with alopecia areata.

The chain recombines TRBV6-1 with TRBJ2-5, with D unclear. CDR3 length equals 12 residues. The V end lost 2 bases, the J end lost 7 bases, and 8 bases lay between the germline ends. CDR1 is MNHNS and CDR2 is SASEGT in the germline V gene. CDR3 sequence: CASSEFSATQYF. The CDR3 region has the DNA TGTGCCAGCAGTGAATTTAGTGCGACCCAGTACTTC.

This clone was counted between two and nine times. This rearrangement joins TRBV6-5 to TRBJ2-7; D gene uncertain. This CDR3 contains 14 residues. V lost 3 bases to trimming and J lost 2 bases, with 11 bases between them. Germline CDR1 MNHEY, CDR2 SVGAGI. Written as DNA, the CDR3 is TGTGCCAGCAGTTATTCCGAACCTCCCTACGAGCAGTACTTC. Residues: CASSYSEPPYEQYF.

The V call is TRBV15, the J call TRBJ2-3; tentatively, D is TRBD1 (6 bases). Trimming left V 0 bases short and J 6 bases short, with 10 bases between. Germline CDR1 is LNHNV and CDR2 is YYDKDF (reference sequence). The CDR3 loop spans 14 amino acids. CDR3 residues: CATSRDTGTDTQYF. In nucleotides, the CDR3 is TGTGCCACCAGCAGAGACACAGGGACCGATACGCAGTATTTT.

The rearrangement joins TRBV6-5 to TRBJ1-2; unclear D gene. The CDR3 covers 13 residues. Germline assignment: CDR1 MNHEY and CDR2 SVGAGI. Between the trimmed V and J ends, which lost 6 bases and 7 bases, there was a span of 15 bases. The CDR3 bases are TGTGCCAGCAGCCCCCCCTCCGCGGGTGGCTACACCTTC. Protein: CASSPPSAGGYTF.

The chain is built from TRBV4-1 and TRBJ1-2; D uncertain. Germline CDR1 reads MGHRA; CDR2 reads YSYEKL. This CDR3 comprises 14 residues. V dropped 4 bases and J dropped 7 bases, with 16 bases sitting between them. CDR3 bases: TGCGCCAGCAGCCGCATTGCGGGGATTGGTGGCTACACCTTC. Amino acid sequence: CASSRIAGIGGYTF.

The chain links TRBV5-6 to TRBJ2-5; no clear D. The V end lost 0 bases, the J end lost 2 bases, and 11 bases lay between the germline ends. CDR3 length equals 15 residues. The germline CDR1 and CDR2 sequences are SGHDT and YYEEEE. The CDR3 loop reads CASSLGTDYQETQYF. The CDR3 bases are TGTGCCAGCAGCTTGGGCACCGATTATCAAGAGACCCAGTACTTC. Variable domain in full (rest from reference TRBV5-6 and TRBJ2-5): DAGVTQSPTHLIKTRGQQVTLRCSPKSGHDTVSWYQQALGQGPQFIFQYYEEEERQRGNFPDRFSGHQFPNYSSELNVNALLLGDSALYLCASSLGTDYQETQYFGPGTRLLVL.

The J gene is TRBJ2-7, the V gene TRBV7-9, with TRBD1 as a possible D gene (6 bases). Germline V gives CDR1 SEHNR, CDR2 FQNEAQ (reference sequence). This CDR3 is built from 15 residues. The V end lost 5 bases, the J end lost 0 bases, and 14 bases lay between the germline ends. CDR3 DNA sequence: TGTGCCAGCAGCCTACGGACAGACCTCTCCTACGAGCAGTACTTC. It encodes CASSLRTDLSYEQYF. Supplemented by reference TRBV7-9 and TRBJ2-7, the full variable domain reads DTGVSQNPRHKITKRGQNVTFRCDPISEHNRLYWYRQTLGQGPEFLTYFQNEAQLEKSRLLSDRFSAERPKGSFSTLEIQRTEQGDSAMYLCASSLRTDLSYEQYFGPGTRLTVT.

The rearrangement uses TRBV6-1 and TRBJ2-3; D perhaps matches TRBD1 (5 bases). The germline V gene has CDR1 MNHNS and CDR2 SASEGT. This CDR3 has 12 residues. Trimming took off 7 bases at V and 10 bases at J, with 15 bases between the two ends. In DNA form, the CDR3 reads TGTGCCAGCAAAGTGGACACGGGCGCGCAGTATTTT. Translated: CASKVDTGAQYF.

The rearrangement links TRBV5-6 to TRBJ2-7, with TRBD2 identical over 8 bases. The CDR3 covers 14 residues. Trimming at V came to 4 bases and at J to 3 bases, leaving 6 bases not matched to a gene. Germline V CDR1 and CDR2: SGHDT, YYEEEE. The CDR3 sequence is CASSHTGTSYEQYF. The CDR3 DNA is TGTGCCAGCAGCCACACGGGGACTAGCTACGAGCAGTACTTC.

The rearrangement links TRBV2 to TRBJ1-6, with TRBD1 as a possible D gene (5 bases). This CDR3 comprises 13 residues. The V end lost 10 bases, the J end lost 10 bases, and 17 bases lay between the germline ends. Germline V gene lookup returns CDR1 SNHLY and CDR2 FYNNEI. For the CDR3, the DNA is TGTGCCACCCTCCGGGGGGAAGCATCACCCCTCCACTTT. This sequence encodes CATLRGEASPLHF.

V usage is TRBV25-1 and J usage is TRBJ2-3, with D tentatively TRBD2 (5 bases). Between the trimmed V and J ends, which lost 6 bases and 10 bases, there was a span of 14 bases. The CDR3 runs 12 residues. Germline CDR1 and CDR2: MGHDK and SYGVNS. CDR3 in amino acids: CASSTYGVPQYF. Written as DNA, the CDR3 is TGTGCCAGCAGCACTTACGGGGTCCCGCAGTATTTT.

This clone was picked up one time. The V call is TRBV25-1, the J call TRBJ2-1; D call uncertain. The germline V gene encodes CDR1 MGHDK and CDR2 SYGVNS. V was clipped by 7 bases and J by 5 bases, with 6 bases between them. CDR3 size: 11 residues. Here the CDR3 reads CASIKNNEQFF. The CDR3 nucleotides are TGTGCCAGCATAAAGAACAATGAGCAGTTCTTC. The variable domain in full, with the rest retrieved from reference TRBV25-1 and TRBJ2-1, is EADIYQTPRYLVIGTGKKITLECSQTMGHDKMYWYQQDPGMELHLIHYSYGVNSTEKGDLSSESTVSRIRTEHFPLTLESARPSHTSQYLCASIKNNEQFFGPGTRLTVL.

This clone turned up a few times. The chain joins TRBV7-9 to TRBJ1-3; D is perhaps TRBD1 (6 bases). Germline-derived CDR1 and CDR2 are SEHNR and FQNEAQ (reference sequence). Between the trimmed V and J ends, which lost 5 bases and 6 bases, there was a span of 14 bases. The CDR3 sequence is 14 residues long. The CDR3 loop is CASSRGQFENTIYF. The CDR3, as DNA: TGTGCCAGCAGCCGTGGACAGTTTGAAAACACCATATATTTT.

This rearrangement joins TRBV5-1 to TRBJ2-2; 7 bases agree with TRBD1. The V and J ends lost 0 bases and 5 bases, in that order; junction bases with no gene match: 4. The CDR3 has 15 amino acids. In germline, CDR1 is SGHRS, CDR2 YFSETQ. The CDR3 reads CASSLDRGGTGELFF. The CDR3 coding sequence is TGCGCCAGCAGCTTGGACAGGGGCGGAACCGGGGAGCTGTTTTTT.

The chain is built from TRBV27 and TRBJ1-4; 8 nucleotides line up with TRBD1. The germline V gene encodes CDR1 MNHEY and CDR2 SMNVEV (reference sequence). The CDR3 is 15 amino acids. Trimming at V came to 3 bases and at J to 7 bases, leaving 7 bases not matched to a gene. CDR3 sequence: CASSFVSGGSEKLFF. In DNA form, the CDR3 reads TGTGCCAGCAGTTTCGTTTCAGGGGGCAGTGAAAAACTGTTTTTT.

This chain's CDR3 is CASSLAADTQYF. The CDR3 bases are TGCGCCAGCAGTTTAGCGGCGGATACGCAGTATTTT. The chain is built from TRBV5-1 and TRBJ2-3; the D gene is possibly TRBD2 (6 bases). The CDR3 is 12 residues long. CDR1 and CDR2 (germline): SGHRS, YFSETQ. With 5 bases removed from V and 6 bases from J, the gap between germline ends came to 10 bases.

In this sample, this clone turned up once. The CDR3 region is CATSRRVGASDTQYF. The CDR3 nucleotides are TGTGCCACCAGCAGACGGGTCGGGGCGTCAGATACGCAGTATTTT. This chain uses TRBV15 with TRBJ2-3; D might be TRBD1 or TRBD2, each matching 5 bases. This CDR3 is built from 15 residues. The ends were cut back, 2 bases at V and 4 bases at J, with 13 bases in the middle. Germline V gene sequence: CDR1 LNHNV, CDR2 YYDKDF (reference sequence). The complete variable domain, with remaining parts taken from reference TRBV15 and TRBJ2-3, reads DAMVIQNPRYQVTQFGKPVTLSCSQTLNHNVMYWYQQKSSQAPKLLFHYYDKDFNNEADTPDNFQSRRPNTSFCFLDIRSPGLGDTAMYLCATSRRVGASDTQYFGPGTRLTVL.

The chain is built from TRBV28 and TRBJ1-2; no clear D gene. Germline V CDR1 and CDR2: MDHEN, SYDVKM. This CDR3 has 11 amino acids. V was trimmed by 3 bases and J by 6 bases, leaving 5 bases between them. This CDR3 is CASSFTDGYTF. In DNA, the CDR3 is TGTGCCAGCAGTTTCACTGATGGCTACACCTTC.

The V and J genes are TRBV9 and TRBJ2-5; TRBD2 matches 7 bases. V lost 2 bases to trimming and J lost 4 bases; unmatched junction nucleotides: 5. The germline CDR1 and CDR2 sequences are SGDLS and YYNGEE. The CDR3 spans 14 residues. CDR3 coding DNA: TGTGCCAGCAGCGTCACTAGCGCTTCAGAGACCCAGTACTTC. Its translation is CASSVTSASETQYF.

The chain has TRBV30 and TRBJ1-6; D not certain. Trimming shortened V by 0 bases and J by 6 bases, and 6 bases separated the two germline ends. The CDR3 has 13 amino acids. Germline values: CDR1 GTSNPN, CDR2 SVGIG (reference sequence). CDR3 nucleotide sequence: TGTGCCTGGAGTGTACGGTCTAATTCACCCCTCCACTTT. Protein: CAWSVRSNSPLHF.

This clone showed up just a few times. The chain is built from TRBV30 and TRBJ1-6; no reliable D call. Trimming removed 0 bases from V and 9 bases from J, with 12 bases in between. The CDR3 has 14 amino acids. CDR1 is GTSNPN and CDR2 is SVGIG in the germline V gene (reference sequence). CDR3 in DNA: TGTGCCTGGAGTGTACGGGCGTCTGGTTCACCCCTCCACTTT. This gives the protein CAWSVRASGSPLHF.

The chain uses TRBV6-1 and TRBJ1-1; 7 positions match TRBD1. Germline V CDR1 and CDR2: MNHNS, SASEGT. The CDR3 runs 14 residues. V trimming: 7 bases; J trimming: 3 bases; junction bases outside the gene matches: 8. The CDR3 sequence: CASKLTGQYTEAFF. CDR3 DNA sequence: TGTGCCAGCAAATTGACAGGGCAGTACACTGAAGCTTTCTTT.

The V call is TRBV11-3, the J call TRBJ2-7, with 7 nucleotides matching TRBD1. The CDR3 has 13 amino acids. Germline V CDR1 and CDR2: SGHNT, YENEEA. The J segment lost 2 bases and the V segment lost 5 bases, leaving 3 bases of the junction unmatched. CDR3 sequence (DNA): TGTGCCAGCAGCCCGGACAGGCCCTACGAGCAGTACTTC. It encodes CASSPDRPYEQYF.